A single T cell receptor (beta chain) is shown here with its context. The source of the sample is a study of shared clonotypes between healthy human individuals. It was CD45RO-negative cells, positively selected for CCR7, that made up naive CD8 cells, with terminally differentiated effector memory CD45RA+ cells excluded. V was clipped by 1 base and J by 1 base; unmatched bases: 6. This CDR3 has 16 residues. Germline CDR1 is MGHDK and CDR2 is SYGVNS. The test was conducted at deep level. Sequenced by immunoSEQ multiplex PCR; TCRdb stores in-frame clones only, minus some. The sample includes 2 million or so clones, less than 95% of them seen just once.

The chain has TRBV25-1 and TRBJ1-1; 7 nucleotides line up with TRBD1. The clonotype was recovered from a man younger than 30 in good health. Sequencing input: naive CD8+ T cells sorted from blood. CDR3 region: CASSEFTGAPNTEAFF. DNA of the CDR3: TGTGCCAGCAGTGAATTTACAGGGGCCCCGAACACTGAAGCTTTCTTT.